These 32 T cell receptor beta chains share one sample of origin, sequenced in a study of Graves' ophthalmopathy and Graves' hyperthyroidism. TCR beta CDR3 amplification used RNA transcripts. HTBI-primed first-round RT-PCR preceded second-round multiplex PCR. TCRdb independently ran MiXCR on the multiplex PCR reads; one entry per CDR3 protein. The data contain over a million distinct CDR3 sequences, about 35% of them singletons. Sequencing was carried out using peripheral blood or thyroid tissue (not recorded which). The receptors derive from an adult man with Graves' hyperthyroidism.

This clonotype was seen at least ten times. The rearrangement links TRBV10-3 to TRBJ2-2; TRBD2 aligns across 8 bases. This CDR3 spans 14 amino acids. V trimming: 10 bases; J trimming: 6 bases; junction bases outside the gene matches: 10. Germline CDR1 ENHRY, CDR2 SYGVKD. CDR3 sequence (DNA): TGTGCCACCGGCGGTAGCGGGGTCTCCGGGGAGCTGTTTTTT. Translation gives CATGGSGVSGELFF.

The genes are TRBV28 and TRBJ2-5; TRBD2 matches at 9 bases. The CDR3 loop spans 14 amino acids. CDR1 and CDR2 (germline): MDHEN, SYDVKM. V gave up 9 bases and J gave up 6 bases; unmatched junction bases: 11. This CDR3 reads CASYSAGGVKTQYF. The DNA for the CDR3 is TGTGCCAGTTATTCTGCGGGAGGGGTTAAGACCCAGTACTTC.

This clonotype was counted at least ten times. J is TRBJ1-4 and V is TRBV25-1; D gene uncertain. The V gene's germline CDR1 is MGHDK and CDR2 SYGVNS. V lost 6 bases, J lost 8 bases, and 10 bases lay in between. The CDR3 extends over 12 amino acids. As DNA, the CDR3 is TGTGCCAGCAGCGCCACAGCGGAAAAACTGTTTTTT. Its protein product is CASSATAEKLFF.

This clonotype was recorded at least ten times. The chain joins TRBV9 to TRBJ1-6; D perhaps matches TRBD1 (5 bases). The CDR3 loop spans 15 amino acids. Per germline, CDR1 SGDLS and CDR2 YYNGEE. Trimming stripped 3 bases from V and 9 bases from J, with 16 bases between. The CDR3 DNA sequence: TGTGCCAGCAGCGGCCAGGGCATCACTGGTTCACCCCTCCACTTT. It translates to CASSGQGITGSPLHF. The full variable domain, in which reference TRBV9 and TRBJ1-6 provide the parts outside the CDR3, is DSGVTQTPKHLITATGQRVTLRCSPRSGDLSVYWYQQSLDQGLQFLIQYYNGEERAKGNILERFSAQQFPDLHSELNLSSLELGDSALYFCASSGQGITGSPLHFGNGTRLTVT.

The CDR3 here is CASGGPGQEYQPQHF. In DNA, the CDR3 is TGTGCCAGCGGAGGACCGGGACAGGAGTATCAGCCCCAGCATTTT. The gene calls are TRBV6-6 and TRBJ1-5; 8 nucleotides agree with TRBD1. Germline CDR1 and CDR2: MNHNY and SVGAGI (reference sequence). J was trimmed by 5 bases and V by 8 bases; bases with no gene match: 11. The CDR3 length is 15 residues.

The rearrangement uses TRBV10-3 and TRBJ1-2; D is perhaps TRBD1 (6 bases). Germline CDR1 reads ENHRY; CDR2 reads SYGVKD. Deletions cut 6 bases from V and 2 bases from J, with 13 bases between. This CDR3 contains 14 residues. CDR3 nucleotides: TGTGCCATCAGGATCTCCGGGGGCAACTATGGCTACACCTTC. The encoded protein is CAIRISGGNYGYTF.

The chain has TRBV20-1 and TRBJ2-7; D is possibly TRBD2 (6 bases). In germline, CDR1 is DFQATT, CDR2 SNEGSKA (reference sequence). V lost 0 bases, J lost 2 bases, and 11 bases lay in between. The CDR3 sequence is 14 residues long. CDR3 nucleotide sequence: TGCAGTGCTAGAGATCGCGGGACCACCTACGAGCAGTACTTC. Encoded protein: CSARDRGTTYEQYF.

This clonotype was picked up a small number of times. This sequence joins TRBV25-1 and TRBJ2-5; D is perhaps TRBD1 or TRBD2 (6 bases each). V shed 1 base and J shed 1 base, with 10 bases lying between them. Germline lookup yields CDR1 MGHDK and CDR2 SYGVNS. The CDR3 loop spans 15 amino acids. CDR3 sequence (DNA): TGTGCCAGCAGTGAATCTAGGGGGGCCCAAGAGACCCAGTACTTC. It is translated as CASSESRGAQETQYF.

In the case of this clonotype: A much larger clone lies one base from this, so it may be a read error. The chain is built from TRBV7-9 and TRBJ2-5, with TRBD2 as a possible D gene (6 bases). Per germline, CDR1 SEHNR and CDR2 FQNEAQ (reference sequence). This CDR3 spans 17 amino acids. Trimming stripped 2 bases from V and 1 base from J, with 17 bases between. The CDR3 is CASSLTTTSRLQETQYF. CDR3 nucleotide sequence: TGTGCCAGCAGCTTAACTACTACTAGCCGGCTCCAAGAGACCCAGTACTTC.

Concerning this clonotype itself: It is likely a read error, because the conserved phenylalanine at the end of the CDR3 is missing. The chain links TRBV5-1 to TRBJ1-1; D ambiguous. Between the trimmed V and J ends, which lost 2 bases and 7 bases, there was a span of 9 bases. The CDR3 length is 12 residues. Germline values: CDR1 SGHRS, CDR2 YFSETQ. Here the CDR3 reads CASSLAVGEAFL. The CDR3 nucleotides read TGCGCCAGCAGCTTAGCGGTGGGTGAAGCTTTCCTT.

This clonotype has more than one count but fewer than ten. The J gene is TRBJ1-3, the V gene TRBV4-3, with D possibly TRBD1 on 5 matching bases. From germline, CDR1 is LGHNA and CDR2 YSLEER. The CDR3 sequence is 17 residues long. Trimming took off 1 base at V and 1 base at J, with 14 bases between the two ends. The CDR3 loop is CASSQVGREVSGNTIYF. As DNA, the CDR3 is TGCGCCAGCAGCCAAGTAGGCAGGGAGGTGTCTGGAAACACCATATATTTT.

The V gene is TRBV29-1, the J gene TRBJ1-3; the D is unclear. The V end was cut by 2 bases, the J end by 2 bases, with 16 bases between. Germline-derived CDR1 and CDR2 are SQVTM and ANQGSEA. The CDR3 has 16 residues. This CDR3 reads CSVETRERSAGNTIYF. CDR3 DNA: TGCAGCGTTGAAACTAGGGAGAGATCGGCTGGAAACACCATATATTTT.

V gene TRBV5-1 combines with J gene TRBJ2-5; TRBD2 aligns across 12 bases. After removal of 1 base from V and 4 bases from J, the junction contained 11 bases not matched to a gene. The CDR3 loop spans 18 amino acids. Germline V gene sequence: CDR1 SGHRS, CDR2 YFSETQ. In nucleotides, the CDR3 is TGCGCCAGCAGCTTGACGAGACTAGCGGGAGTGGGTGGAGAGACCCAGTACTTC. It specifies CASSLTRLAGVGGETQYF.

This chain uses TRBV7-2 with TRBJ2-7; D is ambiguous. Deletions cut 4 bases from V and 2 bases from J, with 9 bases between. The CDR3 runs 13 residues. The V gene's germline CDR1 is SGHTA and CDR2 FQGNSA. CDR3 in amino acids: CASSSYQTYEQYF. CDR3 DNA sequence: TGTGCCAGCAGCTCCTACCAAACCTACGAGCAGTACTTC.

This clonotype occurred a few times. This rearrangement joins TRBV10-3 to TRBJ1-2, with 9 bases aligning to TRBD1. Trimming at V came to 10 bases and at J to 5 bases, leaving 8 bases not matched to a gene. The CDR3 runs 13 residues. Germline V gives CDR1 ENHRY, CDR2 SYGVKD. Here the CDR3 DNA reads TGTGCCAGCATGCCACAGGGGGCTTATGGCTACACCTTC. Translated: CASMPQGAYGYTF.

Notes on this clonotype: This may be a read error, as it is one base from a much larger clone. This sequence joins TRBV7-9 and TRBJ2-2; possible D gene TRBD2, 6 bases. From germline, CDR1 is SEHNR and CDR2 FQNEAQ (reference sequence). This CDR3 contains 12 residues. The CDR3 region is CASYRNTGGLFF. CDR3 DNA: TGTGCCAGCTACAGGAACACCGGGGGGCTGTTTTTT.

Details on this clonotype: It may be a read error: a sequence one base away is much more abundant. V is TRBV7-9 and J is TRBJ2-5; 7 nucleotides line up with TRBD1. Germline values: CDR1 SEHNR, CDR2 FQNEAQ (reference sequence). V trimming: 5 bases; J trimming: 5 bases; junction bases outside the gene matches: 8. The CDR3 is 14 amino acids. The DNA for the CDR3 is TGTGCCAGCAGCCAGCGACAGGGTATGGAGACCCAGTACTTC. Residues: CASSQRQGMETQYF.

V and J are TRBV11-2 and TRBJ2-7; TRBD1 is a possible D gene (5 bases). Trimming shortened V by 4 bases and J by 5 bases, and 24 bases separated the two germline ends. CDR3 length: 17 amino acids. Looked up from germline, CDR1 is SGHAT and CDR2 is FQNNGV. The CDR3 DNA follows: TGTGCCAGCAGCTCCCCAAAGGGTTCAGGGTCAAGGGACGAGCAGTACTTC. This translates into CASSSPKGSGSRDEQYF.

The chain combines TRBV2 with TRBJ1-4; possibly TRBD1 for D (5 bases). CDR1 and CDR2 (germline): SNHLY, FYNNEI. V lost 6 bases and J 8 bases, leaving 22 bases between the germline ends. The CDR3 is 16 residues long. In nucleotides, the CDR3 is TGTGCCAGCAGCTACATGGGGACGAGGCTGGGGGAAAAACTGTTTTTT. It encodes CASSYMGTRLGEKLFF.

The chain couples TRBV4-1 to TRBJ2-3, with 7 bases that match TRBD1. This CDR3 contains 15 residues. V gave up 7 bases and J gave up 0 bases; unmatched junction bases: 7. Germline V gene data show CDR1 as MGHRA and CDR2 as YSYEKL. CDR3 bases: TGCGCCAGCACGGATGACAGGGAAAGCACAGATACGCAGTATTTT. Residues: CASTDDRESTDTQYF.

V and J are TRBV2 and TRBJ2-5; D gene uncertain. V was trimmed by 4 bases and J by 1 base, leaving 28 bases between them. Germline V gene data show CDR1 as SNHLY and CDR2 as FYNNEI. There are 20 residues in the CDR3. CDR3: CASSAPDLPSPPWVQETQYF. The DNA for the CDR3 is TGTGCCAGCAGTGCACCGGACCTACCTTCGCCTCCCTGGGTCCAAGAGACCCAGTACTTC.

About this clonotype itself: The CDR3 end shows no conserved phenylalanine or tryptophan, and so a read error is likely. The chain is built from TRBV11-2 and TRBJ2-7; unclear D gene. This CDR3 region has 13 residues. Germline V gene sequence: CDR1 SGHAT, CDR2 FQNNGV. The CDR3 region has the DNA TGTACCACGCTTAGGCAGGACTCCTACGAGCAGTACCTC. It codes for CTTLRQDSYEQYL.

This clonotype was recorded a few times. A much bigger clone sits one base away, suggesting this may be a read error. The chain carries TRBV12-3 or TRBV12-4 and TRBJ1-2, with TRBD1 matching 7 bases. This CDR3 has 13 amino acids. V shed 6 bases, J shed 3 bases, and the junction held 4 bases outside the gene matches. The DNA of the CDR3 is TGTGCCAGCAGCCAGGGGGAGGACTATGGCTACACCTTC. Translation gives CASSQGEDYGYTF.

The genes are TRBV10-3 and TRBJ2-7; no reliable D call. Deletions cut 0 bases from V and 9 bases from J, with 9 bases between. CDR3 size: 12 residues. The germline V gene has CDR1 ENHRY and CDR2 SYGVKD. Here the CDR3 reads CAISESEIGQYF. The CDR3 DNA reads as TGTGCCATCAGTGAGTCAGAGATTGGGCAGTACTTC.

This clonotype was seen at least ten times. The genes are TRBV6-5 and TRBJ1-2; 10 bases map to TRBD1. The CDR3 runs to 14 residues. V lost 6 bases to trimming and J lost 2 bases; unmatched junction nucleotides: 3. Germline V gene data show CDR1 as MNHEY and CDR2 as SVGAGI. The CDR3 nucleotides read TGTGCCAGCAGGAAGGACAGGGGGAACTATGGCTACACCTTC. It specifies CASRKDRGNYGYTF.

Turning to this clonotype: Given a much more abundant clone one base away, this may be a read error. CDR3 in amino acids: CASSLHPGQGNSPLRF. The CDR3 DNA is TGTGCCAGCAGCCTACACCCGGGACAGGGGAATTCACCCCTCCGCTTT. The rearrangement uses TRBV7-9 and TRBJ1-6, with 10 bases aligning to TRBD1. Germline CDR1 SEHNR, CDR2 FQNEAQ (reference sequence). There are 16 residues in the CDR3.

This clonotype was detected ten times or more. The CDR3 sequence: CAISENRDLGEQYF. CDR3 DNA sequence: TGTGCCATCAGTGAGAATCGGGATTTGGGGGAGCAGTACTTC. The chain joins TRBV10-3 to TRBJ2-7; TRBD2 is a possible D gene (5 bases). V lost 2 bases, J lost 7 bases, and 15 bases lay in between. From germline, CDR1 is ENHRY and CDR2 SYGVKD. The CDR3 extends over 14 amino acids.

This clonotype was seen many times. This chain links TRBV5-1 with TRBJ2-7, with 10 bases identical to TRBD1. V was pared by 2 bases and J by 5 bases, with 4 bases of the junction left unmatched. The CDR3 totals 14 residues. The germline V gene encodes CDR1 SGHRS and CDR2 YFSETQ. CDR3 DNA: TGCGCCAGCAGCTTCGGGACAGGGGAGAACGAGCAGTACTTC. Translation: CASSFGTGENEQYF.

V and J are TRBV24-1 and TRBJ1-5, with D uncertain. Germline CDR1 reads KGHDR; CDR2 reads SFDVKD. Trimming took 7 bases from V and 3 from J, leaving 9 bases between them. This CDR3 contains 13 residues. CDR3 region: CATSLDINQPQHF. The CDR3 coding sequence is TGTGCCACCAGCTTGGATATCAATCAGCCCCAGCATTTT.

This clonotype was counted between two and nine times. J is TRBJ2-7 and V is TRBV5-1; weak D call: TRBD1 (6 bases). The germline V and J ends were trimmed by 0 bases and 5 bases, with 12 bases remaining between them. The CDR3 consists of 14 residues. Per the germline V gene, CDR1 is SGHRS and CDR2 is YFSETQ. CDR3 residues: CASSLEGRGNEQYF. The CDR3, as DNA: TGCGCCAGCAGCTTGGAGGGCAGGGGCAACGAGCAGTACTTC.

Remarks on this clonotype: The conserved phenylalanine or tryptophan is not found at the CDR3 terminus, so this likely reflects a read error. This rearrangement joins TRBV20-1 to TRBJ2-7, with D perhaps given as TRBD1 or TRBD2 (5 bases each). Germline CDR1 and CDR2: DFQATT and SNEGSKA (reference sequence). The CDR3 has 14 amino acids. V was shortened by 6 bases and J by 3 bases, with 18 bases between the two germline ends. The DNA of the CDR3 is TGCAGTGCAGTAGAGAGGCAGGGACGCTACGAGCAGTACCTC. This codes for CSAVERQGRYEQYL.

This clonotype has at least ten counts. V and J are TRBV12-3 or TRBV12-4 and TRBJ2-5; 9 positions match TRBD1. The CDR3 contains 16 residues. Trimming removed 4 bases from V and 5 bases from J; junction bases left unmatched: 11. CDR3: CASSSRAGQGGETQYF. In nucleotides, the CDR3 is TGTGCCAGCAGTTCTAGGGCGGGACAGGGAGGCGAGACCCAGTACTTC.